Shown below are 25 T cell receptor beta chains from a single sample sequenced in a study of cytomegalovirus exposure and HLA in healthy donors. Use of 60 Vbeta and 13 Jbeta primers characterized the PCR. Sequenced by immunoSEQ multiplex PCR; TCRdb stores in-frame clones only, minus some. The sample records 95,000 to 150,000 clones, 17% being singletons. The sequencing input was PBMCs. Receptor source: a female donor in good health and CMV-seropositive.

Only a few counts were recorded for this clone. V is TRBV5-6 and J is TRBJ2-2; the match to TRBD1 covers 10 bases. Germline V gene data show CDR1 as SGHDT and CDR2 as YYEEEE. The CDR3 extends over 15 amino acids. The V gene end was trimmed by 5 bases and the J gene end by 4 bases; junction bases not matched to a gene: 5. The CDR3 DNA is TGTGCCAGCAGACGACAGGGGGCGAGCACCGGGGAGCTGTTTTTT. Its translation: CASRRQGASTGELFF.

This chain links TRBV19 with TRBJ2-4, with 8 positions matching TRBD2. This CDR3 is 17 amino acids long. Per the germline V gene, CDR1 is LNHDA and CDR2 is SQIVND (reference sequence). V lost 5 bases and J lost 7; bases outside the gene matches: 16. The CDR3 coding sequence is TGTGCCAGTAGTCCGAATCGCCCGGGACTAGTAATTAACATTCAGTACTTC. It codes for CASSPNRPGLVINIQYF.

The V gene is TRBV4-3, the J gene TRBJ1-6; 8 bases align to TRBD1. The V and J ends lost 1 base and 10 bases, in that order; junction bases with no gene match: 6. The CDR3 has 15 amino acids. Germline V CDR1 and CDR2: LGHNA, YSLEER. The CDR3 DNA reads TGCGCCAGCAGCCAAGTCCGGGACAGGACCTCACCCCTCCACTTT. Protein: CASSQVRDRTSPLHF.

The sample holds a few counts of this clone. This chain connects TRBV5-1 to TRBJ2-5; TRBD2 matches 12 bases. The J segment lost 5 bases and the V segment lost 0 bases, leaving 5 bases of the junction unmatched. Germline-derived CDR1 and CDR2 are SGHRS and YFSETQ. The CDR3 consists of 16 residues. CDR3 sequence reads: CASSLALAGGGETQYF. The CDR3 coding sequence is TGCGCCAGCAGCTTGGCACTAGCGGGGGGCGGCGAGACCCAGTACTTC. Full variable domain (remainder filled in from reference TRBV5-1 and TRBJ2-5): KAGVTQTPRYLIKTRGQQVTLSCSPISGHRSVSWYQQTPGQGLQFLFEYFSETQRNKGNFPGRFSGRQFSNSRSEMNVSTLELGDSALYLCASSLALAGGGETQYFGPGTRLLVL.

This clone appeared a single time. The DNA of the CDR3 is TGTGCCAGTACCCTTACAGGGGCAAACGAAAAACTGTTTTTT. Protein: CASTLTGANEKLFF. The chain links TRBV19 to TRBJ1-4; 7 nucleotides agree with TRBD1. Germline V lookup: CDR1 LNHDA, CDR2 SQIVND (reference sequence). Trimming cost V 7 bases and J 8 bases; bases outside gene matches: 10. The CDR3 extends over 14 amino acids.

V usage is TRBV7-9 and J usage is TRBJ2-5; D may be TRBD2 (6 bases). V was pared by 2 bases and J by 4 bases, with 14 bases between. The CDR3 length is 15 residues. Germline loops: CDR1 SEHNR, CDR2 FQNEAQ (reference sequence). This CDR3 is CASSLSGVRSETQYF. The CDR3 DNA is TGTGCCAGCAGCTTATCGGGGGTGAGATCAGAGACCCAGTACTTC.

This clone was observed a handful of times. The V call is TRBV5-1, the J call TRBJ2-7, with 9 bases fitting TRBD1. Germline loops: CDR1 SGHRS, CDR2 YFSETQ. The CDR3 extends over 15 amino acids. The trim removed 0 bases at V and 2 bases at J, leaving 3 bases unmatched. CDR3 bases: TGCGCCAGCAGCTTGGGGGACAGGGACGCCTACGAGCAGTACTTC. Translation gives CASSLGDRDAYEQYF.

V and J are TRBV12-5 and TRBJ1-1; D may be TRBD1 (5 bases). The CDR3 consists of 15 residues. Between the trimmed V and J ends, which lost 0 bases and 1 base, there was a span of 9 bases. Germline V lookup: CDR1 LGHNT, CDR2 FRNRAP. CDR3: CASGLVLRGNTEAFF. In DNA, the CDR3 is TGTGCTAGTGGTTTGGTACTTAGGGGGAACACTGAAGCTTTCTTT. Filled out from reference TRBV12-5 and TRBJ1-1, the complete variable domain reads DARVTQTPRHKVTEMGQEVTMRCQPILGHNTVFWYRQTMMQGLELLAYFRNRAPLDDSGMPKDRFSAEMPDATLATLKIQPSEPRDSAVYFCASGLVLRGNTEAFFGQGTRLTVV.

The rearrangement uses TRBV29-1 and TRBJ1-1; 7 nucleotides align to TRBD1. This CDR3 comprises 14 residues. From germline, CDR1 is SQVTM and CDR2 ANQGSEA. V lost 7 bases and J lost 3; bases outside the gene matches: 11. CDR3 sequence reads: CSAGNRGFYTEAFF. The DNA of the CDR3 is TGCAGCGCAGGAAACAGGGGCTTCTACACTGAAGCTTTCTTT.

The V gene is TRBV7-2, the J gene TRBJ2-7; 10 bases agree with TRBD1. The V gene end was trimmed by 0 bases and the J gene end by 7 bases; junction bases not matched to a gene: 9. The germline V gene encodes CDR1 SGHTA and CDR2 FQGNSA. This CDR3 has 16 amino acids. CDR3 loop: CASSLAGRQGANEQYF. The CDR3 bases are TGTGCCAGCAGCTTAGCCGGGAGACAGGGGGCGAATGAGCAGTACTTC.

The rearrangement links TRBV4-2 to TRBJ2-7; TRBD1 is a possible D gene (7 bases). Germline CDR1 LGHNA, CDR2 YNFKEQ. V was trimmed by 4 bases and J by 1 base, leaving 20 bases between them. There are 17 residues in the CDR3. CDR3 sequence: CASSRRPGDRESYEQYF. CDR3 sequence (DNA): TGTGCCAGCAGCCGAAGACCGGGAGACAGGGAATCCTACGAGCAGTACTTC.

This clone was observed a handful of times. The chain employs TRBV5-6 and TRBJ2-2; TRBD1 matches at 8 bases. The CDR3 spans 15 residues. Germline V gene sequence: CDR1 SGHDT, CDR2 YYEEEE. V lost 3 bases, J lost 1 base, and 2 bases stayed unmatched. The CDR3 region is CASSWDRMNTGELFF. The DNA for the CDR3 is TGTGCCAGCAGCTGGGACAGGATGAACACCGGGGAGCTGTTTTTT.

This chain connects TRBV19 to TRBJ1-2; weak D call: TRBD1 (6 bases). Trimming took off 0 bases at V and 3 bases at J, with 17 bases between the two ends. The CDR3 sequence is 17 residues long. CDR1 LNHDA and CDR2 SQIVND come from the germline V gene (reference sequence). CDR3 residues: CASSIDGQSNGHYGYTF. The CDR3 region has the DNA TGTGCCAGTAGTATAGACGGACAGTCCAACGGGCACTATGGCTACACCTTC. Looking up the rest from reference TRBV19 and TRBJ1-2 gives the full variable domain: DGGITQSPKYLFRKEGQNVTLSCEQNLNHDAMYWYRQDPGQGLRLIYYSQIVNDFQKGDIAEGYSVSREKKESFPLTVTSAQKNPTAFYLCASSIDGQSNGHYGYTFGSGTRLTVV.

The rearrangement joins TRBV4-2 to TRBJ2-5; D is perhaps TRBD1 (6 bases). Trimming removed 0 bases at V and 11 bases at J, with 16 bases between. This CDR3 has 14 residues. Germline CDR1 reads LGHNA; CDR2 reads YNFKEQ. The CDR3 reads CASSQEDVGTQQYF. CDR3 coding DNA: TGTGCCAGCAGCCAAGAGGACGTCGGGACACAGCAGTACTTC.

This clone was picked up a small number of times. The CDR3 sequence: CASSLRQGSLFPLHF. CDR3 bases: TGCGCCAGCAGCCTCCGACAGGGATCTTTATTCCCCCTCCACTTT. The chain combines TRBV5-1 with TRBJ1-6; 7 bases line up with TRBD1. The CDR3 runs 15 residues. Germline values: CDR1 SGHRS, CDR2 YFSETQ. V shed 4 bases and J 13 bases; nucleotides not matched to a gene: 14. Full variable domain (outside the CDR3, taken from reference TRBV5-1 and TRBJ1-6): KAGVTQTPRYLIKTRGQQVTLSCSPISGHRSVSWYQQTPGQGLQFLFEYFSETQRNKGNFPGRFSGRQFSNSRSEMNVSTLELGDSALYLCASSLRQGSLFPLHFGNGTRLTVT.

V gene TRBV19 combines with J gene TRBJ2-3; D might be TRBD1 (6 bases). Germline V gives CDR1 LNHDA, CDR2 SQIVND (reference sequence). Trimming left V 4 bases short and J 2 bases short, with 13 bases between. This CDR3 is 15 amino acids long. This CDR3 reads CASSTDSANTDTQYF. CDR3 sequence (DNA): TGTGCCAGTAGTACGGACAGCGCGAACACAGATACGCAGTATTTT.

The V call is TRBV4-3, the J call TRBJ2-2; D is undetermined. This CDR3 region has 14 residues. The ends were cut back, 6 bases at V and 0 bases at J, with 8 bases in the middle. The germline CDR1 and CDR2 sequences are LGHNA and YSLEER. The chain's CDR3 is CASRGRTNTGELFF. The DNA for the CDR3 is TGCGCCAGCAGGGGCCGCACGAACACCGGGGAGCTGTTTTTT.

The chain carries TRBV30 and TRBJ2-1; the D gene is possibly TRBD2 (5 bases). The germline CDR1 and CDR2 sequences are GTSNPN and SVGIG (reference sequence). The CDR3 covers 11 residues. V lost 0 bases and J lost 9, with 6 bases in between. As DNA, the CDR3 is TGTGCCTGGAGTGTAGAGGGTGAGCAGTTCTTC. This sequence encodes CAWSVEGEQFF.

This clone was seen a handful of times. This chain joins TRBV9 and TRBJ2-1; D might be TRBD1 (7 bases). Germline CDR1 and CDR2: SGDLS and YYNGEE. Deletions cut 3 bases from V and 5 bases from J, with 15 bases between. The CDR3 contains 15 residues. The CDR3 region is CASSAEGRGDNEQFF. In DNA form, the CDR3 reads TGTGCCAGCAGCGCAGAAGGCAGGGGGGACAATGAGCAGTTCTTC. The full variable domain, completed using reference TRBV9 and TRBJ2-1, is DSGVTQTPKHLITATGQRVTLRCSPRSGDLSVYWYQQSLDQGLQFLIQYYNGEERAKGNILERFSAQQFPDLHSELNLSSLELGDSALYFCASSAEGRGDNEQFFGPGTRLTVL.

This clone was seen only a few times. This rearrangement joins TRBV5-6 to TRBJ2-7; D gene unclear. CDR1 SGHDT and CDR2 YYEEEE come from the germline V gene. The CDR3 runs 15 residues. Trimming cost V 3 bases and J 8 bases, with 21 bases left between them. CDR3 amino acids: CASSSAARTPLKQYF. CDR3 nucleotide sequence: TGTGCCAGCAGCTCGGCGGCCCGAACACCCCTAAAGCAGTACTTC.

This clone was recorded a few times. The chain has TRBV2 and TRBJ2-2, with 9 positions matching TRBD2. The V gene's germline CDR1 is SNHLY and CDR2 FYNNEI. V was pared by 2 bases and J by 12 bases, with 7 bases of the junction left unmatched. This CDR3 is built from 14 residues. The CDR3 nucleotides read TGTGCCAGCAGTGAAAGAAGGCTAGCGGGGCAGCTGTTTTTT. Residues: CASSERRLAGQLFF.

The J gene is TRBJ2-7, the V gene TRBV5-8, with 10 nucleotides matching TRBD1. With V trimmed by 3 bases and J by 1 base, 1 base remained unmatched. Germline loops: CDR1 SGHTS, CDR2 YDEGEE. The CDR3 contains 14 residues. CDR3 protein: CASSWDRGSYEQYF. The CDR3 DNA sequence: TGTGCCAGCAGCTGGGACAGGGGATCCTACGAGCAGTACTTC.

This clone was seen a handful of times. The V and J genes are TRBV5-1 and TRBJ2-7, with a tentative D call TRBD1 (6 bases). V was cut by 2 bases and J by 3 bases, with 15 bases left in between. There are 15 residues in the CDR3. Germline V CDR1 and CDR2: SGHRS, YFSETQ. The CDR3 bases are TGCGCCAGCAGCTTAACGTCGGGACACCTCTACGAGCAGTACTTC. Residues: CASSLTSGHLYEQYF. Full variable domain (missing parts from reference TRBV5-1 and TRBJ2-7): KAGVTQTPRYLIKTRGQQVTLSCSPISGHRSVSWYQQTPGQGLQFLFEYFSETQRNKGNFPGRFSGRQFSNSRSEMNVSTLELGDSALYLCASSLTSGHLYEQYFGPGTRLTVT.

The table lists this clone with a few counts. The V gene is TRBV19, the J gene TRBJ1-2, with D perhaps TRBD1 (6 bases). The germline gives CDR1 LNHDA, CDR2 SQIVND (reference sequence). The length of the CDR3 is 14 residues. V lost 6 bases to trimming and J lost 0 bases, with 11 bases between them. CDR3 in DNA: TGTGCCAGTAGACAGACAGGAGCTAACTATGGCTACACCTTC. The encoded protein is CASRQTGANYGYTF.

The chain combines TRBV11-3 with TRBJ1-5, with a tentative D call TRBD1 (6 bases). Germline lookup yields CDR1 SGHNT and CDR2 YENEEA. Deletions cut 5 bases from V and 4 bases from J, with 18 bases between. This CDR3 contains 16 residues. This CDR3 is CASSAEEGQPNQPQHF. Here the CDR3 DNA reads TGTGCCAGCAGCGCCGAAGAGGGACAACCGAATCAGCCCCAGCATTTT.